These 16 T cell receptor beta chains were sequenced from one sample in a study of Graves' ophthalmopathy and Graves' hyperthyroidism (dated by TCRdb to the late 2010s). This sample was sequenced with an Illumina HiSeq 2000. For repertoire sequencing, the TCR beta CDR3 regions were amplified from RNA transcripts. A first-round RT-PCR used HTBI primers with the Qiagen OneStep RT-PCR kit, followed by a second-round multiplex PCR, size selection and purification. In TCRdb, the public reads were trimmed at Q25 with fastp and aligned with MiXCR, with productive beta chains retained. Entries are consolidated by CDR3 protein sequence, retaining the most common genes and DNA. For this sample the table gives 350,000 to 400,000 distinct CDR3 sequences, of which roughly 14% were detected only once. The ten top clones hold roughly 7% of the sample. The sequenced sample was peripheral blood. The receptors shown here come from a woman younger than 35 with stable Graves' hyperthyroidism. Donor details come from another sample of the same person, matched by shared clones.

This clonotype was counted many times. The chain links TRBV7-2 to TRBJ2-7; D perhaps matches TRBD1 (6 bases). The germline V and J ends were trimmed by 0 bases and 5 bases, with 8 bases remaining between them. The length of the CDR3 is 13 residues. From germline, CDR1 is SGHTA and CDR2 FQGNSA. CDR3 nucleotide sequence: TGTGCCAGCAGCTTAGCACAGGGCCACGAGCAGTACTTC. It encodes CASSLAQGHEQYF.

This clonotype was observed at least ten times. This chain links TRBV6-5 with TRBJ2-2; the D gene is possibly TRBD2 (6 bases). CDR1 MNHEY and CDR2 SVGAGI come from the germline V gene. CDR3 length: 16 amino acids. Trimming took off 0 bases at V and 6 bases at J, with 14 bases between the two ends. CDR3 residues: CASSYSSTRGAGELFF. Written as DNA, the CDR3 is TGTGCCAGCAGTTACTCCTCTACGCGGGGAGCCGGGGAGCTGTTTTTT.

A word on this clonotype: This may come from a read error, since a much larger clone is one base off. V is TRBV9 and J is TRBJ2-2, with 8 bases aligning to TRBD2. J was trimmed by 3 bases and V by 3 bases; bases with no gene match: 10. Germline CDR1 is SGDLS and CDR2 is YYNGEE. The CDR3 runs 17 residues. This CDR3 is CASSECGGIQYTGELFF. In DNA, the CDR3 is TGTGCCAGCAGCGAGTGCGGGGGGATCCAATACACCGGGGAGCTGTTTTTT.

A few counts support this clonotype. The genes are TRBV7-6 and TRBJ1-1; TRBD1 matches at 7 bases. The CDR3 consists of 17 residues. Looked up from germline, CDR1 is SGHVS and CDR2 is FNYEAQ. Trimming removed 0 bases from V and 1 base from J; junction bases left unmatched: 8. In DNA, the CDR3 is TGTGCCAGCAGCTTAGCGACAGGGCTACTTAAGAACACTGAAGCTTTCTTT. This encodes CASSLATGLLKNTEAFF.

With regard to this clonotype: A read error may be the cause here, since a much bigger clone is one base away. The CDR3 sequence is CASSLAAGEETQCF. For the CDR3, the DNA is TGCGCCAGCAGCTTGGCAGCGGGGGAAGAGACCCAGTGCTTC. The gene calls are TRBV5-1 and TRBJ2-5; 8 nucleotides match TRBD2. There are 14 residues in the CDR3. CDR1 and CDR2 from the germline V gene are SGHRS and YFSETQ. The whole variable domain, remainder taken from reference TRBV5-1 and TRBJ2-5, is KAGVTQTPRYLIKTRGQQVTLSCSPISGHRSVSWYQQTPGQGLQFLFEYFSETQRNKGNFPGRFSGRQFSNSRSEMNVSTLELGDSALYLCASSLAAGEETQCFGPGTRLLVL.

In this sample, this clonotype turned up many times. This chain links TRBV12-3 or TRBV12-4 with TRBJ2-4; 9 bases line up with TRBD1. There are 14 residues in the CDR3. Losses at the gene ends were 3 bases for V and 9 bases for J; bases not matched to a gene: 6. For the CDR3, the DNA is TGTGCCAGCAGTTTCGGGACAGGGTTTAGCATTCAGTACTTC. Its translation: CASSFGTGFSIQYF.

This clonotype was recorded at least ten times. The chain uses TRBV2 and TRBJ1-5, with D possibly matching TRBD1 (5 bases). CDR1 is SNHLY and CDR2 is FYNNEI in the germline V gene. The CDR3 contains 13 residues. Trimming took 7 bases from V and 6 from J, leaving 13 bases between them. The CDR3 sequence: CASIRQRGQPQHF. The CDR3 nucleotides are TGTGCCAGCATTCGACAGAGGGGTCAGCCCCAGCATTTT. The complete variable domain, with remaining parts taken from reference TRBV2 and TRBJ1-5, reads EPEVTQTPSHQVTQMGQEVILRCVPISNHLYFYWYRQILGQKVEFLVSFYNNEISEKSEIFDDQFSVERPDGSNFTLKIRSTKLEDSAMYFCASIRQRGQPQHFGDGTRLSIL.

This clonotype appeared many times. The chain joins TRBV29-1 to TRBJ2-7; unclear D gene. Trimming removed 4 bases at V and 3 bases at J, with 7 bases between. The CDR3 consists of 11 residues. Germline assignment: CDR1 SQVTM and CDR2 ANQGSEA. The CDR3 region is CSVVEFYEQYF. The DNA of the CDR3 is TGCAGCGTTGTGGAATTCTACGAGCAGTACTTC.

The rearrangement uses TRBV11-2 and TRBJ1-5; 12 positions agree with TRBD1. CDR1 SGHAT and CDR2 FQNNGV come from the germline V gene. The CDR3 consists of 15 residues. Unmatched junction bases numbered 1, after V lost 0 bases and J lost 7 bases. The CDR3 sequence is CASSLEGTGGQPQHF. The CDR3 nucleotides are TGTGCCAGCAGCTTAGAAGGGACAGGGGGCCAGCCCCAGCATTTT.

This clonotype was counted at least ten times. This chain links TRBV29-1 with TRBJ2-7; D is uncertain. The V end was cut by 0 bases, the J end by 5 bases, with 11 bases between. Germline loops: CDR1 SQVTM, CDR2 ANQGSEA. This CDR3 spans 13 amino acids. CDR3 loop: CSVEDPYTHEQYF. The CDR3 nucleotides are TGCAGCGTTGAAGATCCGTACACCCACGAGCAGTACTTC.

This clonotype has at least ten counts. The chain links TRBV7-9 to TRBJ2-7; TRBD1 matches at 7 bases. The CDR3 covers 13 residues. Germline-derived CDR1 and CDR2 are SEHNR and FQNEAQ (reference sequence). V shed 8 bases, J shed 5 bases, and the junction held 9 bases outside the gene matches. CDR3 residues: CASSQGPPDEQYF. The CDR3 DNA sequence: TGTGCCAGCTCACAGGGGCCCCCGGACGAGCAGTACTTC.

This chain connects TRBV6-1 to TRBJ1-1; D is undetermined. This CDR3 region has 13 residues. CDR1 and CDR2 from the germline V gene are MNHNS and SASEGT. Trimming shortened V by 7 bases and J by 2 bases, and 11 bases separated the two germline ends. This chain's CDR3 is CASKGHINTEAFF. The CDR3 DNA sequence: TGTGCCAGCAAGGGCCATATAAACACTGAAGCTTTCTTT.

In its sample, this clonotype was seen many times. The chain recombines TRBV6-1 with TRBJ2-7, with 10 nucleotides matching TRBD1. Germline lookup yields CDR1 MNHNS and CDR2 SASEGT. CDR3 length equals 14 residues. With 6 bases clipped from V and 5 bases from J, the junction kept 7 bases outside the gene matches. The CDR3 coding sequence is TGTGCCAGCAGAACCGGGACAGGGGCCGACGAGCAGTACTTC. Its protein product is CASRTGTGADEQYF.

CDR3 DNA sequence: TGTGCCAGCAGCTTCGGGGGGAGCCCCTTCGAGCAGTACTTC. Protein sequence: CASSFGGSPFEQYF. V gene TRBV7-2 combines with J gene TRBJ2-7; 7 nucleotides agree with TRBD2. J was trimmed by 6 bases and V by 3 bases; bases with no gene match: 8. There are 14 residues in the CDR3. Germline V gene data show CDR1 as SGHTA and CDR2 as FQGNSA.

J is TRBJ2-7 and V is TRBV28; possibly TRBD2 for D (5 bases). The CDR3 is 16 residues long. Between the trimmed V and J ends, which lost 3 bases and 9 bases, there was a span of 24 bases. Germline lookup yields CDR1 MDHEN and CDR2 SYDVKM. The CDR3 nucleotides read TGTGCCAGCAGTTTTGGACTCGGGATAGGGTCTTCCGGGCAGTACTTC. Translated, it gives CASSFGLGIGSSGQYF.

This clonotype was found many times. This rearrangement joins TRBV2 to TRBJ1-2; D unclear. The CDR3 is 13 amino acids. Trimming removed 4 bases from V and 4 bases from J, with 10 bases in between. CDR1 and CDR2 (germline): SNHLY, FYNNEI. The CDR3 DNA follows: TGTGCCAGCAGTGGCGGGGAGGCCTATGGCTACACCTTC. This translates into CASSGGEAYGYTF. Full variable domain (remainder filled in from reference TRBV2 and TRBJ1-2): EPEVTQTPSHQVTQMGQEVILRCVPISNHLYFYWYRQILGQKVEFLVSFYNNEISEKSEIFDDQFSVERPDGSNFTLKIRSTKLEDSAMYFCASSGGEAYGYTFGSGTRLTVV.